This T cell receptor (beta chain) derives from a study of cytomegalovirus exposure and HLA in healthy donors. Turning to the study itself: When fewer than 400 donors were genotyped, roughly 78% of them were found to fall in the Caucasian-associated ancestry cluster.

Samples came from healthy bone marrow donors. Broader study findings: Owing to their indistinguishability, certain V segments, notably TRBV6-2 and TRBV6-3, were excluded. About 87% or about 30% of the time was how often most TCR beta V segments were productive, according to an earlier analysis.

Primers: 60 Vbeta forward and 13 Jbeta reverse. Measured with immunoSEQ multiplex PCR; TCRdb has only the in-frame clones, and not every one. This table holds under 90,000 clones, about 80% found once. V lost 7 bases to trimming and J lost 4 bases, with 11 bases between them. Germline CDR1 reads SNHLY; CDR2 reads FYNNEI. CDR3 size: 13 residues. Comments on this clone: Antigen: not known.

The chain combines TRBV2 with TRBJ1-5; a weak D match, TRBD1 (6 bases). The sequence derives from a man aged 35 to 55 in good health and CMV-seronegative. The source material was PBMCs. The CDR3 loop is CASIMDSNQPQHF. CDR3 DNA: TGTGCCAGCATCATGGACAGTAATCAGCCCCAGCATTTT.